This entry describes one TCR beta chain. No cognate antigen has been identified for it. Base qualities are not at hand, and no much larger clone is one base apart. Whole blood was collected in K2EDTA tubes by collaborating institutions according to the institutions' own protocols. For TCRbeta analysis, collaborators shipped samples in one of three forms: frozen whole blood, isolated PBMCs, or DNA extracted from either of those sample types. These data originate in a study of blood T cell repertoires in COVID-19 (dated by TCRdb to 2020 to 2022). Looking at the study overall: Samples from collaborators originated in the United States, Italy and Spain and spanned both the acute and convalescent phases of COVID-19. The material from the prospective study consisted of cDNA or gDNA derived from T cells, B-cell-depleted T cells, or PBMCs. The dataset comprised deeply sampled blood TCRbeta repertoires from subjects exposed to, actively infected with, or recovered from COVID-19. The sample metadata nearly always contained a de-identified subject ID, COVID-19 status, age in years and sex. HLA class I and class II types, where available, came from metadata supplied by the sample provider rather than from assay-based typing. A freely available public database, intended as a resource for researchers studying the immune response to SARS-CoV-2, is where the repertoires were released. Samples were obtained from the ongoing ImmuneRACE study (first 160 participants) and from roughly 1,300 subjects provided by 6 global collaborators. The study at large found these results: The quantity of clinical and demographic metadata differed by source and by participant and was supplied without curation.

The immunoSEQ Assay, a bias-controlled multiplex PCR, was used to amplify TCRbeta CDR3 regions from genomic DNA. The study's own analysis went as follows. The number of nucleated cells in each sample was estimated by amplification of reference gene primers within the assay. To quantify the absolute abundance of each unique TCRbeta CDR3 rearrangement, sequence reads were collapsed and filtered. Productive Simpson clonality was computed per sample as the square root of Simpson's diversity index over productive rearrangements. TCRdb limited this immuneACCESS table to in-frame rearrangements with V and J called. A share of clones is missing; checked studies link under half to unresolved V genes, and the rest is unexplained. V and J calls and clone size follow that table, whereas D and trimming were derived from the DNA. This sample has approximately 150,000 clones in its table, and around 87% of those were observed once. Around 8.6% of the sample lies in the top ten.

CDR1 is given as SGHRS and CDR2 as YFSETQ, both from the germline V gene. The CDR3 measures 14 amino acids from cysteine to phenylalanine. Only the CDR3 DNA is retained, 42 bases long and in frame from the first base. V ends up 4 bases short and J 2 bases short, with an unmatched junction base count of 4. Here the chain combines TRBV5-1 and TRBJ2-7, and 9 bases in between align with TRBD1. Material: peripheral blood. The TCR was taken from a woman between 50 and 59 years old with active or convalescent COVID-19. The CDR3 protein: CASSQTGGAYEQYF. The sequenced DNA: TGCGCCAGCAGCCAGACAGGGGGGGCCTACGAGCAGTACTTC.